Listed here are 5 T cell receptor beta chains from one sample, sequenced in a study of blood T cells in healthy people across ages. Together with a sample-barcoded 5' primer, a J-beta primer mix was included in a second PCR lasting roughly 6 to 12 cycles. MiXCR was run by TCRdb on the 5' RACE reads, yielding one entry per CDR3 protein. In the table there are 550,000 to 800,000 distinct CDR3 sequences, about 32% of which are singletons. Sequencing was carried out using blood. The receptors here all came from an elderly woman in good health.

The chain links TRBV9 to TRBJ2-1, with D possibly being TRBD1 (6 bases). V gave up 4 bases and J gave up 1 base, with 15 bases separating them. The CDR3 is 16 residues long. CDR1 is SGDLS, CDR2 YYNGEE, per germline. The CDR3 spells CASSPHSDSSYNEQFF. As DNA, the CDR3 is TGTGCCAGCAGCCCCCATTCGGACAGTTCCTACAATGAGCAGTTCTTC.

On this clonotype: Without the conserved terminal phenylalanine or tryptophan, this CDR3 likely stems from a read error. This sequence joins TRBV4-3 and TRBJ2-2; D is ambiguous. CDR1 is LGHNA and CDR2 is YSLEER in the germline V gene. V dropped 4 bases and J dropped 0 bases, with 9 bases sitting between them. The CDR3 sequence is 15 residues long. The CDR3 is CASSLVDPNTGELFV. The CDR3 nucleotides are TGCGCCAGCAGCCTCGTGGACCCGAACACCGGGGAGCTGTTTGTT.

At least ten counts were recorded for this clonotype. The chain employs TRBV18 and TRBJ2-3, with D perhaps being TRBD1 or TRBD2 (5 bases each). The germline gives CDR1 KGHSH, CDR2 LQKENI. Between the trimmed V and J ends, which lost 6 bases and 5 bases, there was a span of 15 bases. CDR3 length: 14 residues. Written as DNA, the CDR3 is TGTGCCAGCTCGCCCGATCGGGACGGAGATACGCAGTATTTT. It is translated as CASSPDRDGDTQYF.

The chain uses TRBV10-2 and TRBJ2-3; 7 bases fit TRBD1. After removal of 6 bases from V and 1 base from J, the junction contained 4 bases not matched to a gene. The CDR3 runs to 14 residues. Germline V gives CDR1 WSHSY, CDR2 SAAADI. CDR3 DNA sequence: TGCGCCAGCAGGGAAACAGGGGGCACAGATACGCAGTATTTT. Encoded protein: CASRETGGTDTQYF.

This chain connects TRBV7-9 to TRBJ1-4, with D unclear. The germline CDR1 and CDR2 sequences are SEHNR and FQNEAQ (reference sequence). The V end was cut by 5 bases, the J end by 7 bases, with 8 bases between. The CDR3 has 12 amino acids. The CDR3 DNA reads TGTGCCAGCAGCGAGGGCGGTGAAAAACTGTTTTTT. Translation: CASSEGGEKLFF.